The 3 T cell receptor beta chains below all came from one sample that was sequenced in a study of blood T cell repertoires in COVID-19. Sequenced by immunoSEQ multiplex PCR; TCRdb stores in-frame clones only, minus some. The table shows over 150,000 clones, with almost 85% occurring only once. Sequencing was performed on peripheral blood. The receptor source for this set is a man between 18 and 35 years old with active or convalescent COVID-19.

A few counts support this clone. The rearrangement uses TRBV7-8 and TRBJ2-7; the match to TRBD2 covers 14 bases. Losses at the gene ends were 5 bases for V and 0 bases for J; bases not matched to a gene: 6. Per the germline V gene, CDR1 is SGHVS and CDR2 is FQNEAQ. CDR3 length: 17 residues. In DNA, the CDR3 is TGTGCCAGCAGCATGGGACTAGCGGGAGTGGCCTCCTACGAGCAGTACTTC. It specifies CASSMGLAGVASYEQYF.

CDR3 in amino acids: CASRAGTSGFGETQYF. Here the CDR3 DNA reads TGTGCCAGCAGGGCCGGGACTAGCGGGTTTGGGGAGACCCAGTACTTC. This chain uses TRBV2 with TRBJ2-5, with 12 bases fitting TRBD2. Germline CDR1 and CDR2: SNHLY and FYNNEI. The CDR3 length is 16 residues. Trimming at V came to 6 bases and at J to 5 bases, leaving 10 bases not matched to a gene.

This chain joins TRBV19 and TRBJ2-2, with 8 bases lining up with TRBD2. Trimming removed 3 bases from V and 8 bases from J; junction bases left unmatched: 2. Germline assignment: CDR1 LNHDA and CDR2 SQIVND (reference sequence). CDR3 length: 13 amino acids. The CDR3 reads CASSISSGGELFF. Written as DNA, the CDR3 is TGTGCCAGTAGTATCTCTAGCGGGGGGGAGCTGTTTTTT.